The rows below give T cell receptor beta chains drawn from one sample of a study of spatial heterogeneity in lung cancer. MiXCR, run by TCRdb on the 5' RACE reads, gives a single entry per CDR3 protein. The repertoire holds about 20,000 distinct CDR3 sequences, with 10% as singletons. The material was PBMCs, obtained at follow-up. All receptors come from a female donor with early-stage non-small cell lung cancer. CDR3s include the opening cysteine and the closing phenylalanine or tryptophan. D genes are given only for firm matches. Only part of the rows carry a size: once, few, many, or a class if the clone is expanded.

.,TRBJ2-1,TRBV6-2/TRBV6-3,.,TGTGCCAGCAGTTCCTATAGTAGGGCCTACAATGAGCAGTTCTTC,CASSSYSRAYNEQFF
many,TRBJ1-2,TRBV19,TRBD1,TGTGCCAGTAGTCCCCTAAGGACAGGGGGACAATTGATAGGAGGGGACAATGGCTACACCTTC,CASSPLRTGGQLIGGDNGYTF
many,TRBJ1-6,TRBV20-1,.,TGCAGTGCTAGACAGTTCGATAATTCACCCCTCCACTTT,CSARQFDNSPLHF
many,TRBJ2-7,TRBV10-3,.,TGTGCCATCACACATACCCAGGACCCGGGATCCCTTCAGTACTTC,CAITHTQDPGSLQYF
once,TRBJ1-4,TRBV13,TRBD1,TGTGCCAGCAGCTTAGCGGGGGACAGCCGTAATGAAATACTGTTTTTT,CASSLAGDSRNEILFF
many,TRBJ1-5,TRBV7-2,.,TGTGCCAGCAGCGTAGGGGCCATTCAGCCCCAGCATTTT,CASSVGAIQPQHF
many,TRBJ2-1,TRBV11-2,.,TGTGCCAGCAGCTTAAGTCCGGGTTACAATGAGCAGTTCTTC,CASSLSPGYNEQFF
many,TRBJ2-1,TRBV12-3/TRBV12-4,TRBD1,TGTGCCAGCAGACCCGGGACAGGGGCCTACAATGAGCAGTTCTTC,CASRPGTGAYNEQFF
few,TRBJ2-7,TRBV4-2,.,TGTGCCAGCAGCCAAGATCTCAGGGACTACGAGCAGTACTTC,CASSQDLRDYEQYF
many,TRBJ2-6,TRBV5-1,.,TGCGCCAGCAGCTACAGCTCTGGGGCCAACGTCCTGACTTTC,CASSYSSGANVLTF
few,TRBJ1-1,TRBV7-9,.,TGTGCCAGCAGCTTAGAATCTGAAGCTTTCTTT,CASSLESEAFF
many,TRBJ2-7,TRBV12-3/TRBV12-4,.,TGTGCCAGCAGCTGGGACGGCTCCTACGAGCAGTACTTC,CASSWDGSYEQYF
many,TRBJ1-1,TRBV5-1,.,TGCGCCAGCAGGTCGGGGGAGGGAACTGAAGCTTTCTTT,CASRSGEGTEAFF
many,TRBJ2-3,TRBV7-6,TRBD2,TGTGCCAGCAGCTTATCGACTAGCGGGACAAGCGACGATACGCAGTATTTT,CASSLSTSGTSDDTQYF
many,TRBJ1-5,TRBV30,.,TGTGCCTGGAGCCCGTTCGGGCAGCCCCAGCATTTT,CAWSPFGQPQHF
.,TRBJ1-4,TRBV2,.,TGTGCCAGCAGTGTCCCGACACGAAGAAATGAAAAACTGTTTTTT,CASSVPTRRNEKLFF
many,TRBJ2-2,TRBV11-3,.,TGTGCCAGCAGCCCCTTCGCTACGGGGAGTGACACCGGGGAGCTGTTTTTT,CASSPFATGSDTGELFF
.,TRBJ2-5,TRBV7-2,TRBD1,TGTGCCAGCAGCTCCGGACAGGGCCCCCCAGAGACCCAGTACTTC,CASSSGQGPPETQYF
.,TRBJ2-5,TRBV4-2,.,TGTGCCAGCAGCCAAGAAAGGGACGTTCAAGAGACCCAGTACTTC,CASSQERDVQETQYF
many,TRBJ2-1,TRBV2,TRBD2,TGTGCCAGCAGCAATTTAGCGGGAGGGCACCAGTTCTTC,CASSNLAGGHQFF
many,TRBJ2-5,TRBV6-5,TRBD2,TGTGCCAGCAGCTTGACTAGCGGGGGTCCAGAGACCCAGTACTTC,CASSLTSGGPETQYF
many,TRBJ1-5,TRBV27,.,TGTGCCAGCAGGAAGGGGGATCAGCCCCAGCATTTT,CASRKGDQPQHF
many,TRBJ2-6,TRBV4-1,TRBD1,TGCGCCAGCAGCCTGGGACAGGACTCCTCTTGGGCCAACGTCCTGACTTTC,CASSLGQDSSWANVLTF
many,TRBJ1-2,TRBV6-1,.,TGTGCCACCGACAAGGATTCCGCTAACTATGGCTACACCTTC,CATDKDSANYGYTF
many,TRBJ2-7,TRBV5-1,TRBD2,TGCGCCAGCAGCTGGACTAGCGGGAGCCACGAGCAGTACTTC,CASSWTSGSHEQYF